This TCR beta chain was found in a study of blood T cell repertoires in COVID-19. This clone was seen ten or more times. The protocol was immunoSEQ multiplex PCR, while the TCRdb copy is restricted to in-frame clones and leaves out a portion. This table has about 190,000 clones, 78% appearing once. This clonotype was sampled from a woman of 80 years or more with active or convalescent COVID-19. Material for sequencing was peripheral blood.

In DNA, the CDR3 is TGTGCCAGCAGCTTAGCCTGGGGGGGGTGGGAGACCCAGTACTTC. It is translated as CASSLAWGGWETQYF. The rearrangement uses TRBV11-2 and TRBJ2-5, with TRBD2 identical over 7 bases. Per germline, CDR1 SGHAT and CDR2 FQNNGV. The V and J ends lost 1 base and 5 bases, in that order; junction bases with no gene match: 7. This CDR3 comprises 15 residues.